Listed below are T cell receptor beta chains from one sample, sequenced in a study of cytomegalovirus exposure and HLA in healthy donors. Some clones are missing from TCRdb's copy, which holds only in-frame ones; the method was immunoSEQ multiplex PCR. The sample lists roughly 100,000 clones; 77% were seen once. Sequencing was done on a sample of PBMCs. These receptors came from a woman in her 40s in good health and CMV-seropositive. CDR3s include the opening cysteine and the closing phenylalanine or tryptophan. The D gene is left open where the match is weak. Size values are once, few and many counts, or a class for expanded clones, and some rows have none.

d_gene	v_gene	abundance	j_gene	CDR3aa	CDR3nt
TRBD1	TRBV4-2	NA	TRBJ1-1	CASSQEVGRGLNTEAFF	TGTGCCAGCAGCCAAGAGGTGGGCAGGGGGCTGAACACTGAAGCTTTCTTT
NA	TRBV7-9	medium-sized	TRBJ2-7	CASGAEYYEQYF	TGTGCCAGCGGGGCAGAATACTACGAGCAGTACTTC
TRBD2	TRBV4-1	NA	TRBJ2-1	CASSHGPLSGSYGEQFF	TGCGCCAGCAGCCATGGGCCGCTAAGCGGGAGTTACGGTGAGCAGTTCTTC
TRBD2	TRBV9	NA	TRBJ2-1	CASSAPSTRGGLYNEQFF	TGTGCCAGCAGCGCACCAAGTACTCGGGGGGGCCTCTACAATGAGCAGTTCTTC
NA	TRBV11-3	NA	TRBJ2-5	CASSSAAARRMGETQYF	TGTGCCAGCAGCTCCGCGGCGGCTCGGAGGATGGGAGAGACCCAGTACTTC
NA	TRBV7-9	NA	TRBJ2-7	CSSRPPYREGRAYEQYF	TGTTCCAGCAGGCCCCCTTACAGGGAGGGTCGAGCTTACGAGCAGTACTTC
NA	TRBV11-3	NA	TRBJ1-3	CASSRQDSGNTIYF	TGTGCCAGCAGCCGACAGGACTCTGGAAACACCATATATTTT
TRBD2	TRBV11-1	NA	TRBJ2-1	CASSLARGGWNNEQFF	TGTGCCAGCAGCTTAGCTCGGGGGGGCTGGAACAATGAGCAGTTCTTC
TRBD2	TRBV18	NA	TRBJ2-3	CASSPISGSSSTDTQYF	TGTGCCAGCTCACCCATTAGCGGGAGCTCTAGCACAGATACGCAGTATTTT
TRBD2	TRBV28	NA	TRBJ2-3	CASSFPSSGRAFNTDTQYF	TGTGCCAGCAGTTTCCCCTCTAGCGGGAGGGCCTTTAACACAGATACGCAGTATTTT
TRBD1	TRBV7-2	NA	TRBJ1-1	CASSLVGDSTEAFF	TGTGCCAGCAGCCTAGTGGGGGACAGCACTGAAGCTTTCTTT
NA	TRBV9	NA	TRBJ2-1	CASSKPDRHNEQFF	TGTGCCAGCAGCAAGCCGGACAGACACAATGAGCAGTTCTTC
TRBD1	TRBV13	few	TRBJ2-7	CASSFDRGHSYEQYF	TGTGCCAGCAGCTTTGACAGGGGGCACTCCTACGAGCAGTACTTC
NA	TRBV9	NA	TRBJ1-6	CASSRDNNSPLHF	TGTGCCAGCAGCCGGGACAATAATTCACCCCTCCACTTT
TRBD2	TRBV5-1	NA	TRBJ2-7	CASSNGLAGVEQYF	TGCGCCAGCAGCAACGGACTAGCGGGAGTCGAGCAGTACTTC
TRBD2	TRBV15	NA	TRBJ2-5	CATSRTISGGYQETQYF	TGTGCCACCAGCAGAACTATTAGCGGGGGGTACCAAGAGACCCAGTACTTC
NA	TRBV19	NA	TRBJ2-1	CASSIGGLLSDEQFF	TGTGCCAGTAGTATAGGAGGGCTTCTATCCGATGAGCAGTTCTTC
NA	TRBV6-5	NA	TRBJ1-5	CASSYGERVEPQHF	TGTGCCAGCAGTTACGGGGAGCGAGTGGAGCCCCAGCATTTT
TRBD1	TRBV2	NA	TRBJ2-5	CASSEISFPGHRGAGETQYF	TGTGCCAGCAGTGAAATTTCGTTTCCCGGTCACAGGGGCGCGGGAGAGACCCAGTACTTC
NA	TRBV12-5	NA	TRBJ1-3	CASGPRGGDAGNTIYF	TGTGCTAGTGGTCCCCGTGGCGGGGATGCTGGAAACACCATATATTTT
NA	TRBV18	NA	TRBJ2-3	CASSPPVRSDTQYF	TGTGCCAGCTCACCACCAGTCAGGTCAGATACGCAGTATTTT
TRBD2	TRBV29-1	NA	TRBJ2-1	CSVEDGAGDHYNEQFF	TGCAGCGTTGAAGATGGAGCGGGAGATCACTACAATGAGCAGTTCTTC
TRBD2	TRBV28	NA	TRBJ2-7	CASTLASGGIYEQYF	TGTGCCAGCACTTTGGCTAGCGGGGGGATCTACGAGCAGTACTTC
NA	TRBV2	NA	TRBJ1-1	CASWQGGTEAFF	TGTGCCAGCTGGCAGGGTGGAACTGAAGCTTTCTTT
NA	TRBV11-2	NA	TRBJ1-6	CASSSLMGRASPLHF	TGTGCCAGCAGCTCCTTGATGGGGAGGGCTTCACCCCTCCACTTT
NA	TRBV4-1	few	TRBJ2-1	CASSRGGLSLYNEQFF	TGCGCCAGCAGCCGAGGCGGTTTGTCACTTTACAATGAGCAGTTCTTC
NA	TRBV7-9	few	TRBJ1-1	CASSLGQAHTEAFF	TGTGCCAGCAGCTTAGGCCAAGCGCACACTGAAGCTTTCTTT
NA	TRBV7-2	NA	TRBJ2-7	CASTWSGAYEQYF	TGTGCCAGCACATGGTCGGGAGCCTACGAGCAGTACTTC
TRBD2	TRBV11-2	NA	TRBJ2-5	CASSQAGVAGDIETQYF	TGTGCCAGCAGCCAGGCCGGGGTAGCGGGAGATATAGAGACCCAGTACTTC
NA	TRBV5-1	NA	TRBJ2-6	CASSLGGSSGANVLTF	TGCGCCAGCAGCTTGGGAGGGAGCTCTGGGGCCAACGTCCTGACTTTC
NA	TRBV10-1	NA	TRBJ2-1	CATSGTLYNEQFF	TGCGCCACCTCCGGGACACTCTACAATGAGCAGTTCTTC
NA	TRBV18	NA	TRBJ1-4	CASSPDSEKLFF	TGTGCCAGCTCACCAGACAGTGAAAAACTGTTTTTT
TRBD1	TRBV6-5	few	TRBJ1-4	CASSLLQGAWEKLFF	TGTGCCAGCAGTTTATTACAGGGGGCATGGGAAAAACTGTTTTTT
NA	TRBV4-1	NA	TRBJ2-6	CASSPPFGANVLTF	TGCGCCAGCAGCCCCCCGTTTGGGGCCAACGTCCTGACTTTC
TRBD2	TRBV7-8	NA	TRBJ2-1	CASSLPYGTSGGVDLNNEQFF	TGTGCCAGCAGCTTACCATATGGGACTAGCGGGGGGGTTGACCTAAACAATGAGCAGTTCTTC
TRBD2	TRBV19	NA	TRBJ2-3	CASKTGGTTDTQYF	TGTGCCAGTAAGACGGGAGGTACCACAGATACGCAGTATTTT
NA	TRBV11-3	NA	TRBJ2-7	CASSLVLSGAEQYF	TGTGCCAGCAGCTTAGTCCTTTCGGGAGCCGAGCAGTACTTC
TRBD1	TRBV2	NA	TRBJ1-1	CASSRGQGAEAFF	TGTGCCAGCAGCAGAGGACAGGGAGCTGAAGCTTTCTTT
TRBD2	TRBV29-1	NA	TRBJ2-1	CSVVFASGSSYNEQFF	TGCAGCGTTGTTTTCGCTAGCGGGAGTTCCTACAATGAGCAGTTCTTC
NA	TRBV27	NA	TRBJ2-3	CASRYTDTQYF	TGTGCCAGCAGATACACAGATACGCAGTATTTT
NA	TRBV6-1	once	TRBJ2-7	CASSGGFSSYEQYF	TGTGCCAGCAGTGGCGGGTTTAGCTCCTACGAGCAGTACTTC
TRBD1	TRBV25-1	NA	TRBJ2-7	CASSDSGTGAYEQYF	TGTGCCAGCAGTGACAGCGGGACAGGGGCCTACGAGCAGTACTTC
TRBD1	TRBV7-2	NA	TRBJ2-3	CASSFPGQGPDTQYF	TGTGCCAGCAGCTTTCCGGGACAGGGACCAGATACGCAGTATTTT
TRBD2	TRBV5-5	NA	TRBJ2-7	CASRYPGLAGEQYF	TGTGCCAGCAGATATCCGGGACTAGCAGGCGAGCAGTACTTC
TRBD2	TRBV18	few	TRBJ2-1	CASSPLQTSPGVQFF	TGTGCCAGCTCACCCCTTCAGACTAGCCCCGGAGTGCAGTTCTTC